These 27 T cell receptor beta chains originate from one sample sequenced in a study of blood T cell repertoires in COVID-19. Data came from immunoSEQ multiplex PCR; TCRdb stores just in-frame clones and leaves some out. The repertoire holds 95,000 to 150,000 clones, with about 91% as singletons. The sample consisted of peripheral blood. Receptor source: a woman aged 50 to 60 with active or convalescent COVID-19.

The gene calls are TRBV12-3 or TRBV12-4 and TRBJ2-5, with a tentative D call TRBD2 (5 bases). The CDR3 runs 13 residues. Trimming stripped 3 bases from V and 4 bases from J, with 9 bases between. CDR3 nucleotide sequence: TGTGCCAGCAGTTTGGGAGACCCAGAGACCCAGTACTTC. Residues: CASSLGDPETQYF.

The V gene is TRBV19, the J gene TRBJ2-5; possibly TRBD2 for D (6 bases). In germline, CDR1 is LNHDA, CDR2 SQIVND (reference sequence). The CDR3 consists of 14 residues. The V end lost 3 bases, the J end lost 5 bases, and 13 bases lay between the germline ends. CDR3 region: CASSIGGNAETQYF. CDR3 nucleotides: TGTGCCAGTAGTATCGGGGGTAATGCGGAGACCCAGTACTTC.

This chain links TRBV2 with TRBJ1-5; 8 nucleotides agree with TRBD1. V gave up 5 bases and J gave up 3 bases; unmatched junction bases: 6. The CDR3 is made up of 15 amino acids. Germline V lookup: CDR1 SNHLY, CDR2 FYNNEI. The chain's CDR3 is CASSIRTGINQPQHF. CDR3 DNA sequence: TGTGCCAGCAGTATCCGGACAGGGATCAATCAGCCCCAGCATTTT.

The rearrangement joins TRBV30 to TRBJ2-7, with D possibly being TRBD1 (6 bases). The germline V and J ends were trimmed by 1 base and 2 bases, with 18 bases remaining between them. Per the germline V gene, CDR1 is GTSNPN and CDR2 is SVGIG (reference sequence). The CDR3 spans 16 residues. The CDR3: CAWSAPLTGITYEQYF. The CDR3, as DNA: TGTGCCTGGAGTGCCCCCCTGACAGGAATCACCTACGAGCAGTACTTC.

V gene TRBV5-1 combines with J gene TRBJ2-1, with 12 bases fitting TRBD2. Germline V CDR1 and CDR2: SGHRS, YFSETQ. With V trimmed by 0 bases and J by 12 bases, 4 bases remained unmatched. CDR3 length equals 14 residues. The CDR3, as DNA: TGCGCCAGCAGCTTGGCTCTAGCGGGAGGGTCGCAGTTCTTC. Encoded protein: CASSLALAGGSQFF.

The CDR3 nucleotides read TGTGCCAGCAGTTTATATTCGCGGGGCACAGATACGCAGTATTTT. It is translated as CASSLYSRGTDTQYF. This chain links TRBV28 with TRBJ2-3, with a possible D match to TRBD2 (5 bases). V was shortened by 1 base and J by 1 base, with 9 bases between the two germline ends. This CDR3 comprises 15 residues. The germline V gene has CDR1 MDHEN and CDR2 SYDVKM.

In the case of this clone: One junction end does not reproduce the germline sequence, and a read error may be involved. V usage is TRBV2 and J usage is TRBJ2-1; TRBD1 might be the D (6 bases). The CDR3 is made up of 12 amino acids. Germline-derived CDR1 and CDR2 are SNHLY and FYNNEI. The CDR3 protein is CASIEQGNEQFF. In DNA, the CDR3 is TGTGCCAGCATTGAACAGGGCAATGAGCAGTTCTTC.

This chain uses TRBV10-3 with TRBJ2-7, with 7 bases identical to TRBD2. This CDR3 is 11 amino acids long. CDR1 is ENHRY, CDR2 SYGVKD, per germline. V shed 7 bases and J 5 bases; nucleotides not matched to a gene: 2. The CDR3 DNA reads TGTGCCATCACGGCGGGAGACGAGCAGTACTTC. Encoded protein: CAITAGDEQYF.

The rearrangement joins TRBV29-1 to TRBJ2-1, with TRBD2 matching over 13 bases. The CDR3 covers 18 residues. Germline-derived CDR1 and CDR2 are SQVTM and ANQGSEA. V lost 0 bases to trimming and J lost 9 bases; unmatched junction nucleotides: 14. The CDR3 loop reads CSVEDIQGTSGTVGEQFF. The CDR3 region has the DNA TGCAGCGTTGAAGATATACAGGGGACTAGCGGGACGGTAGGTGAGCAGTTCTTC.

V usage is TRBV10-3 and J usage is TRBJ2-1; D gene unclear. Trimming shortened V by 2 bases and J by 6 bases, and 2 bases separated the two germline ends. The CDR3 runs to 11 residues. Germline assignment: CDR1 ENHRY and CDR2 SYGVKD. The CDR3 sequence: CAISELNEQFF. The CDR3 nucleotides read TGTGCCATCAGTGAGCTCAATGAGCAGTTCTTC.

This rearrangement joins TRBV6-1 to TRBJ1-2; 8 nucleotides line up with TRBD1. V lost 6 bases, J lost 10 bases, and 13 bases stayed unmatched. Germline-derived CDR1 and CDR2 are MNHNS and SASEGT. CDR3 size: 14 residues. The CDR3 reads CASRETGAKKAYTF. The CDR3 DNA reads as TGTGCCAGCAGGGAGACAGGGGCCAAGAAAGCCTACACCTTC.

This rearrangement joins TRBV3-1 (or the pseudogene TRBV3-2) to TRBJ2-3; 7 bases line up with TRBD1. After removal of 4 bases from V and 0 bases from J, the junction contained 7 bases not matched to a gene. The CDR3 is 16 residues long. Germline loops: CDR1 LGHDT, CDR2 YNNKEL (reference sequence). CDR3 DNA: TGTGCCAGCAGCCTAACCGGGACAGCCAGCACAGATACGCAGTATTTT. It encodes CASSLTGTASTDTQYF.

This clone was found a few times. A junction boundary mismatches the germline segment, possibly from a read error. The DNA of the CDR3 is TGTGCTAGCAGCGGCCGGACTAGCGGGAGGGGCACCGGGGAGCTGTTTTTT. As protein: CASSGRTSGRGTGELFF. The V call is TRBV7-7, the J call TRBJ2-2, with 15 bases matching TRBD2. Germline V gene sequence: CDR1 SSHAT, CDR2 FNYEAQ (reference sequence). This CDR3 is built from 17 residues.

The DNA of the CDR3 is TGCGCCAGCAGAGCGCCCGGGGATGTATTCTGCAATCAGCCCCAGCATTTT. It codes for CASRAPGDVFCNQPQHF. The chain uses TRBV23-1 and TRBJ1-5, with D hard to call. TRBV23-1 is noted as an ORF with a role that remains uncertain. The CDR3 consists of 17 residues. V was clipped by 6 bases and J by 2 bases, with 20 bases between them.

The chain has TRBV18 and TRBJ2-5; 7 bases are shared with TRBD2. The CDR3 extends over 15 amino acids. CDR1 is KGHSH and CDR2 is LQKENI in the germline V gene. Trimming took 3 bases from V and 5 from J; bases not matched to a gene: 9. The CDR3, as DNA: TGTGCCAGCTCACCTCGTGGCGGGAGCGGGGAGACCCAGTACTTC. Translated: CASSPRGGSGETQYF.

The CDR3 protein is CASSYRANYGYTF. CDR3 coding DNA: TGTGCCAGCAGTTACCGGGCTAACTATGGCTACACCTTC. V and J are TRBV6-2 or TRBV6-3 and TRBJ1-2; no reliable D call. Germline V lookup: CDR1 MNHEY, CDR2 SVGEGT. This CDR3 spans 13 amino acids. Trimming pared 2 bases from V and 0 bases from J, leaving 4 bases between.

V gene TRBV6-5 combines with J gene TRBJ1-6; 8 nucleotides line up with TRBD1. The CDR3 covers 13 residues. CDR1 and CDR2 from the germline V gene are MNHEY and SVGAGI. With 7 bases clipped from V and 7 bases from J, the junction kept 3 bases outside the gene matches. In DNA form, the CDR3 reads TGTGCCAGCATGGACAGGGCGAATTCACCCCTCCACTTT. This translates into CASMDRANSPLHF.

V and J are TRBV13 and TRBJ1-2, with TRBD1 identical over 8 bases. Germline V gene data show CDR1 as PRHDT and CDR2 as FYEKMQ (reference sequence). The CDR3 spans 16 residues. V was pared by 1 base and J by 8 bases, with 12 bases of the junction left unmatched. CDR3 amino acids: CASSLAQGALHGGYTF. CDR3 sequence (DNA): TGTGCCAGCAGCTTAGCGCAGGGGGCTCTTCATGGGGGCTACACCTTC.

V and J are TRBV2 and TRBJ2-7; TRBD1 matches at 8 bases. J lost 6 bases, V lost 6 bases, and 7 bases had no gene match. The germline V gene encodes CDR1 SNHLY and CDR2 FYNNEI. CDR3 length: 13 residues. CDR3 protein: CASSNGQGREQYF. The DNA for the CDR3 is TGTGCCAGCAGCAACGGACAGGGCCGCGAGCAGTACTTC.

The chain is built from TRBV12-3 or TRBV12-4 and TRBJ1-2; the D gene is possibly TRBD1 (5 bases). The CDR3 spans 12 residues. V dropped 8 bases and J dropped 8 bases, with 15 bases sitting between them. This CDR3 is CASLGDYGGYTF. CDR3 nucleotide sequence: TGTGCCAGCTTAGGGGACTATGGAGGCTACACCTTC.

With regard to this clone: One end of the junction fails to match germline, which may point to a read error. The genes are TRBV7-2 and TRBJ2-7; a possible D gene is TRBD1 (6 bases). Per the germline V gene, CDR1 is SGHTA and CDR2 is FQGNSA. This CDR3 contains 14 residues. The CDR3: CVSSLAQGSHEQYF. The CDR3 DNA sequence: TGTGTCAGCAGCTTAGCCCAGGGGTCCCACGAGCAGTACTTC.

The rearrangement uses TRBV11-3 and TRBJ2-2; perhaps TRBD2 as D (6 bases). Germline V lookup: CDR1 SGHNT, CDR2 YENEEA. This CDR3 is 13 amino acids long. The germline V and J ends were trimmed by 5 bases and 6 bases, with 10 bases remaining between them. CDR3 residues: CASSPSGAGELFF. In DNA, the CDR3 is TGTGCCAGCAGCCCTTCGGGGGCCGGGGAGCTGTTTTTT.

The V and J genes are TRBV9 and TRBJ2-5; the match to TRBD2 covers 8 bases. V lost 4 bases, J lost 3 bases, and 8 bases stayed unmatched. The germline CDR1 and CDR2 sequences are SGDLS and YYNGEE. The CDR3 has 15 residues. For the CDR3, the DNA is TGTGCCAGCAGCTCTAGCGGGTGGGGAAAAGAGACCCAGTACTTC. As protein: CASSSSGWGKETQYF.

This clone was observed a handful of times. The rearrangement joins TRBV18 to TRBJ2-1; 7 bases line up with TRBD2. Germline V gene data show CDR1 as KGHSH and CDR2 as LQKENI. V dropped 1 base and J dropped 0; count of bases not matched to a gene: 3. The CDR3 covers 16 residues. The CDR3 sequence: CASSPREGSSYNEQFF. Here the CDR3 DNA reads TGTGCCAGCTCACCACGGGAGGGGAGCTCCTACAATGAGCAGTTCTTC.

V usage is TRBV28 and J usage is TRBJ2-7, with D tentatively TRBD1 (5 bases). This CDR3 spans 16 amino acids. Germline V CDR1 and CDR2: MDHEN, SYDVKM. Trimming took 7 bases from V and 0 from J, leaving 19 bases between them. The DNA of the CDR3 is TGTGCCAGCATCCAAGGGGCAGGCCGAAGCTCCTACGAGCAGTACTTC. It specifies CASIQGAGRSSYEQYF.

In this sample, this clone turned up once. V gene TRBV10-3 combines with J gene TRBJ2-1, with 7 bases fitting TRBD1. Trimming took 7 bases from V and 8 from J; bases not matched to a gene: 8. The V gene's germline CDR1 is ENHRY and CDR2 SYGVKD. The length of the CDR3 is 13 residues. This CDR3 is CAIMTGSSDEQFF. For the CDR3, the DNA is TGTGCCATCATGACAGGGTCGTCGGATGAGCAGTTCTTC.

Concerning this clone: Other DNA variants within this sample encode the same CDR3. The rearrangement joins TRBV28 to TRBJ1-2; D is perhaps TRBD1 (6 bases). CDR3 length: 11 residues. Germline V gene data show CDR1 as MDHEN and CDR2 as SYDVKM. V was trimmed by 5 bases and J by 7 bases, leaving 8 bases between them. The CDR3 DNA reads TGTGCCAGCAGTCCAGGGGTTGGCTACACCTTC. Its translation is CASSPGVGYTF.